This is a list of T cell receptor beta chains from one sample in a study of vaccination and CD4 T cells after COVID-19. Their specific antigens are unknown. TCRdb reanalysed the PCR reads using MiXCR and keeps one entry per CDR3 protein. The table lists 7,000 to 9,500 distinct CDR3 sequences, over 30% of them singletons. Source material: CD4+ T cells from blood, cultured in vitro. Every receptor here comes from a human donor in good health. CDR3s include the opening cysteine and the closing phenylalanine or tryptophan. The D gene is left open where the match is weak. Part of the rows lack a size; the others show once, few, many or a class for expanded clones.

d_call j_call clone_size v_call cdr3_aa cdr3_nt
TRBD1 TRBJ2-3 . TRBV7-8 CASRAGTGPTDTQYF TGTGCCAGCAGGGCCGGGACAGGACCCACAGATACGCAGTATTTT
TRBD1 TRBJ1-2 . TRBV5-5 CASSVDRQNYGYTF TGTGCCAGCAGCGTGGACAGGCAAAACTATGGCTACACCTTC
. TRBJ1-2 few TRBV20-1 CSARGYGYTF TGCAGTGCTAGAGGATATGGCTACACCTTC
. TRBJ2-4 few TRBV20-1 CSAREGALSDIQYF TGCAGTGCTAGAGAGGGGGCGTTGTCCGACATTCAGTACTTC
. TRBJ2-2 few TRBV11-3 CASSLGSEAGNTGELFF TGTGCCAGCAGCTTAGGGTCGGAGGCAGGCAACACCGGGGAGCTGTTTTTT
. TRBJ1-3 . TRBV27 CASSQRSGLGNTIYF TGTGCCAGCAGCCAACGATCGGGCCTTGGAAACACCATATATTTT
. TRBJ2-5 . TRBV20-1 CSASRQGTETQYF TGCAGTGCTTCCAGGCAGGGAACGGAGACCCAGTACTTC
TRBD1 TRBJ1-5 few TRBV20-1 CSARGDRNQPQHF TGCAGTGCTAGAGGGGACAGAAATCAGCCCCAGCATTTT
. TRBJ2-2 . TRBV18 CASSPEGAISRELFF TGTGCCAGCTCACCCGAAGGGGCTATTTCTCGGGAGCTGTTTTTT
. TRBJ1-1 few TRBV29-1 CSVEGPREGTEAFF TGCAGCGTTGAAGGTCCCAGGGAGGGGACTGAAGCTTTCTTT
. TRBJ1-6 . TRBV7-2 CASSLSGGSYNSPLHF TGTGCCAGCAGCTTATCCGGGGGCTCCTATAATTCACCCCTCCACTTT
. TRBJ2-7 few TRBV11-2 CASTSIGQLDEQYF TGTGCCAGCACATCGATAGGACAGTTGGACGAGCAGTACTTC
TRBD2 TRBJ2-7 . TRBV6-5 CASSYSGGAREQYF TGTGCCAGCAGTTACTCGGGAGGGGCTCGGGAGCAGTACTTC
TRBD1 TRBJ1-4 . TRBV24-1 CATRDREKLFF TGTGCCACCAGGGACAGGGAAAAACTGTTTTTT